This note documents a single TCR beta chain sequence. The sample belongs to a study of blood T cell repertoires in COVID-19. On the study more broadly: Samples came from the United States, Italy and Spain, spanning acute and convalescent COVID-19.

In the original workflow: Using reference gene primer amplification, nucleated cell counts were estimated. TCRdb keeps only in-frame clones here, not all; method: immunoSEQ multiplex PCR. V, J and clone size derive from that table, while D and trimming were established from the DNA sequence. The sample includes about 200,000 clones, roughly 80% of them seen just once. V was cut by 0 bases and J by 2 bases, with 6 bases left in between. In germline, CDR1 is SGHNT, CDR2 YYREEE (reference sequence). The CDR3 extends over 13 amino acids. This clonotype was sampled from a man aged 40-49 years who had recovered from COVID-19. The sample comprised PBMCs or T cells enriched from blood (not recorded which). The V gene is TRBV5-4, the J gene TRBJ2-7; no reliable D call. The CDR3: CASSLDPPYEQYF. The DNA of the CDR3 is TGTGCCAGCAGCTTGGATCCTCCCTACGAGCAGTACTTC.